This is a list of T cell receptor beta chains from one sample in a study of OX40 agonist ivuxolimab in advanced cancers. Clones were read by immunoSEQ multiplex PCR, and TCRdb kept only the in-frame ones, dropping some. The repertoire consists of 72,000 or so clones, with roughly 89% occurring once and the leading ten covering around 10%. The material was CD4+ or CD8+ T cells sorted from blood, obtained in a trial of the OX40 agonist ivuxolimab. The source is an adult with an advanced solid tumor such as melanoma, head and neck, liver or kidney cancer. CDR3s include the opening cysteine and the closing phenylalanine or tryptophan. A D gene is named only where the DNA matches it firmly. Part of the rows lack a size; the others show once, few, many or a class for expanded clones.

j_gene: TRBJ2-2
v_gene: TRBV11-2
d_gene: NA
abundance: NA
CDR3nt: TGTGCCAGCAGCTTTGTGAACACCGGGGAGCTGTTTTTT
CDR3aa: CASSFVNTGELFF

j_gene: TRBJ2-7
v_gene: TRBV2
d_gene: NA
abundance: NA
CDR3nt: TGTGCCAGCAGCAAAAGAACCCTGGCCTACGAGCAGTACTTC
CDR3aa: CASSKRTLAYEQYF

j_gene: TRBJ1-1
v_gene: TRBV2
d_gene: NA
abundance: NA
CDR3nt: TGTGCCAGCAGTGAAGCGGAGGGAGGGACAGCTTTCTTT
CDR3aa: CASSEAEGGTAFF

j_gene: TRBJ2-2
v_gene: TRBV9
d_gene: NA
abundance: few
CDR3nt: TGTGCCAGCAGCGCCGTTGAAGCGGCCCAGGCCACCGGGGAGCTGTTTTTT
CDR3aa: CASSAVEAAQATGELFF

j_gene: TRBJ2-4
v_gene: TRBV4-1
d_gene: NA
abundance: NA
CDR3nt: TGCGCCAGCAGCCAAGCGGGGACAAAAAACATTCAGTACTTC
CDR3aa: CASSQAGTKNIQYF

j_gene: TRBJ2-3
v_gene: TRBV7-9
d_gene: TRBD2
abundance: NA
CDR3nt: TGTGCCAGCAGCTTAGGAGCGGGGGGCACAGATACGCAGTATTTT
CDR3aa: CASSLGAGGTDTQYF

j_gene: TRBJ1-2
v_gene: TRBV6-1
d_gene: NA
abundance: NA
CDR3nt: TGTGCCAGCAGTCCACAGGGTTTTTATGGCTACACCTTC
CDR3aa: CASSPQGFYGYTF

j_gene: TRBJ1-6
v_gene: TRBV10-2
d_gene: NA
abundance: NA
CDR3nt: TGCGCCAGCGTGTCAGGGAGAAATTCACCCCTCCACTTT
CDR3aa: CASVSGRNSPLHF

j_gene: TRBJ2-4
v_gene: TRBV5-5
d_gene: NA
abundance: NA
CDR3nt: TGTGCCAGCAGCCAAACCACGGATGGGAACATTCAGTACTTC
CDR3aa: CASSQTTDGNIQYF

j_gene: TRBJ1-4
v_gene: TRBV18
d_gene: TRBD1
abundance: once
CDR3nt: TGTGCCAGCTCACCATTGGGACAGGGGGATGAAAAACTGTTTTTT
CDR3aa: CASSPLGQGDEKLFF

j_gene: TRBJ2-3
v_gene: TRBV18
d_gene: TRBD1
abundance: NA
CDR3nt: TGTGCCAGCTCACTGGGACAGGTCGGACTTGATACGCAGTATTTT
CDR3aa: CASSLGQVGLDTQYF

j_gene: TRBJ2-5
v_gene: TRBV4-1
d_gene: TRBD1
abundance: NA
CDR3nt: TGCGCCAGCAGCCAAGACTCCGGGACAGGGAATAGGCAGACCCAGTACTTC
CDR3aa: CASSQDSGTGNRQTQYF